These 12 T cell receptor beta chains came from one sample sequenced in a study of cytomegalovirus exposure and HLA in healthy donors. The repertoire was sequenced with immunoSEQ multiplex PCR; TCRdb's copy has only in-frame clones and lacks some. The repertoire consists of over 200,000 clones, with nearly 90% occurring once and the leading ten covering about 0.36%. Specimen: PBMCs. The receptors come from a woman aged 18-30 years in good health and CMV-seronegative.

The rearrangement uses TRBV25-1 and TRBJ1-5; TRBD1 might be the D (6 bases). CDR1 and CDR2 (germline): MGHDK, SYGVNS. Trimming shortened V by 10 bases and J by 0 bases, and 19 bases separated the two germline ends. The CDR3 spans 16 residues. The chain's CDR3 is CATHQRGPLSNQPQHF. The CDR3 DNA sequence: TGTGCCACCCACCAGCGGGGGCCCCTTAGCAATCAGCCCCAGCATTTT.

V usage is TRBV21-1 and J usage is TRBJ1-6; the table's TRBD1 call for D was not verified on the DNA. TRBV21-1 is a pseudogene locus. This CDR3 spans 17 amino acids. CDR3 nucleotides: TGTGCCAGCACCAAGAAACAGGGGTTTAAGCGTTTTTCACCCCTCCACTTT. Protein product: CASTKKQGFKRFSPLHF.

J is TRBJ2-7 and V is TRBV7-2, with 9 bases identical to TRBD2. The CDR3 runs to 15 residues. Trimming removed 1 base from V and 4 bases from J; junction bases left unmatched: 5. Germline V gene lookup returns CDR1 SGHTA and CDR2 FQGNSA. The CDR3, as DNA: TGTGCCAGCAGCTTAGGCGGGGGGGCCCAATACGAGCAGTACGTC. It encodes CASSLGGGAQYEQYV.

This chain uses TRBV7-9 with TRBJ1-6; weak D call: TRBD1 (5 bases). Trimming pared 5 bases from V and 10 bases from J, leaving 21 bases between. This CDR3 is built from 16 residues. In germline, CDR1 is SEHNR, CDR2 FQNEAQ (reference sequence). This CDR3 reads CASSHRTGTGDSPLHF. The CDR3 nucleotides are TGTGCCAGCAGCCATCGGACGGGGACGGGGGACTCACCCCTCCACTTT.

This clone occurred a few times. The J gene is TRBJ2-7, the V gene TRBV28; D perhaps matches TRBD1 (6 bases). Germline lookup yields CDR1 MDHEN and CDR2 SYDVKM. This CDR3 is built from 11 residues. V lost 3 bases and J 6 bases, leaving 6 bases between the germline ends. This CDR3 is CASSFRGEQYV. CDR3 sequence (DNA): TGTGCCAGCAGTTTCAGGGGCGAGCAGTACGTC.

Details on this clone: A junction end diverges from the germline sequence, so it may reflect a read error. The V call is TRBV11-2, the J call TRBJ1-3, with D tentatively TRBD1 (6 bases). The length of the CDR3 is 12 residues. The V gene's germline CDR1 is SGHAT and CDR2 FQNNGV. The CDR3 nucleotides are TGTGCCAGCAGCTTGGGGGGGGCAGGCCGGGACTTT. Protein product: CASSLGGAGRDF.

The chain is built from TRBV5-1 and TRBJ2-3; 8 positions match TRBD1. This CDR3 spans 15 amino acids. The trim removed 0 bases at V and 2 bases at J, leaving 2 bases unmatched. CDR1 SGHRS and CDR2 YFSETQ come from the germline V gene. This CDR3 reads CASSLVGQVTDTQYF. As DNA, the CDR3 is TGCGCCAGCAGCTTGGTGGGACAGGTCACAGATACGCAGTATTTT.

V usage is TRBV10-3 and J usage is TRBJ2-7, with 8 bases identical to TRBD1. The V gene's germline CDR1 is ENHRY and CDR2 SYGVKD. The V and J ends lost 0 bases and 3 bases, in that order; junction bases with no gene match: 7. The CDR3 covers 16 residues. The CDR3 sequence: CAISESQPGTGYEQYF. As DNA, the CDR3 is TGTGCCATCAGTGAGTCACAGCCCGGGACAGGCTACGAGCAGTACTTC.

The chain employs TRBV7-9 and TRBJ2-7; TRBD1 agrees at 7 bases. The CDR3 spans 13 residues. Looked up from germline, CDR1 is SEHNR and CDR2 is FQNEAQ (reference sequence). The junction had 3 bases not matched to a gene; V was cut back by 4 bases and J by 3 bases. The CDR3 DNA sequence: TGTGCCAGCAGCTCGGGACAGTTCTACGAGCAGTACTTC. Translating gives CASSSGQFYEQYF.

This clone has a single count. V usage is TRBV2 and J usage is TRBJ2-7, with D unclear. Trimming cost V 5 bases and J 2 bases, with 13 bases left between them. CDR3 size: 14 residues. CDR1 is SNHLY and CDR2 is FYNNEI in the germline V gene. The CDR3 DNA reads TGTGCCAGCAGTATGACCCTAGGCCCCTACGAGCAGTACGTC. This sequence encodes CASSMTLGPYEQYV.

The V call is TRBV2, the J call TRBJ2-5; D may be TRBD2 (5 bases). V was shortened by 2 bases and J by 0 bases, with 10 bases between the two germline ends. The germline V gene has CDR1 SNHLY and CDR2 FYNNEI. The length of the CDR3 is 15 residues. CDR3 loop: CASSELGGYQETQYF. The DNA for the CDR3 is TGTGCCAGCAGTGAACTCGGCGGGTACCAAGAGACCCAGTACTTC.

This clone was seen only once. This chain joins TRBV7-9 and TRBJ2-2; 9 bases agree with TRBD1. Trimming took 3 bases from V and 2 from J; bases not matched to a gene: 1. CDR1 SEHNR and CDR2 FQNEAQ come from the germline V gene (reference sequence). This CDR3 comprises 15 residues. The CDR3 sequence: CASSFTGGNTGELFF. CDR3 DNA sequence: TGTGCCAGCAGCTTCACAGGGGGCAACACCGGGGAGCTGTTTTTT.